Detailed here is one T cell receptor (beta chain). Its cognate antigen is unknown. Here immunoSEQ multiplex PCR was the method, and the copy in TCRdb shows in-frame clones only, minus some. The sample shows 45,000 or so clones, more than 70% of them seen only once. The data were taken from a study of radiotherapy plus CTLA-4 blockade in lung cancer. Whole-study findings and limits: In blood, after radiotherapy plus ipilimumab, tumor-derived TCR clones expanded. Per reports, early blood T cell clone dynamics, plus interferon-beta, forecast response most strongly.

Sequences were derived from peripheral blood, sampled from a patient treated with radiotherapy plus ipilimumab. The source is a human donor with non-small cell lung cancer whose response to radiotherapy plus ipilimumab could not be evaluated.

The CDR3 region is CAGRQGNGYTF. As DNA, the CDR3 is TGTGCCGGGAGACAGGGGAATGGCTACACCTTC. V gene TRBV19 combines with J gene TRBJ1-2; 8 positions match TRBD1. The CDR3 is made up of 11 amino acids. Germline CDR1 and CDR2: LNHDA and SQIVND (reference sequence). The J segment lost 6 bases and the V segment lost 11 bases, leaving 5 bases of the junction unmatched.